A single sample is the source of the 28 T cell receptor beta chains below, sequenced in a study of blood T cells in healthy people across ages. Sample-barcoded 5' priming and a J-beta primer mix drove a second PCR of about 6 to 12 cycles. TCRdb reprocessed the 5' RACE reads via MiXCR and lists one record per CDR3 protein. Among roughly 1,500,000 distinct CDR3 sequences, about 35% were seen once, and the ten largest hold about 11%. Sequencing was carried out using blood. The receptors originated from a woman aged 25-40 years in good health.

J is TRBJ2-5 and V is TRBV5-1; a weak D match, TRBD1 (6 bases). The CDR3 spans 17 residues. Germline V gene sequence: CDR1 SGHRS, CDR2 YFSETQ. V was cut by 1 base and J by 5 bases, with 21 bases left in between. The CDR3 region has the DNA TGCGCCAGCAGCTTGCCCAGGGGTGCGACTGGACAGGAGACCCAGTACTTC. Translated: CASSLPRGATGQETQYF.

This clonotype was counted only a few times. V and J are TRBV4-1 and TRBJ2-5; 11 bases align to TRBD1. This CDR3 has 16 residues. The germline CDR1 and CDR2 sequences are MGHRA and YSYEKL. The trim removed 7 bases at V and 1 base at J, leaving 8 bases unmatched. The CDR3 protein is CASKIGTGGVQETQYF. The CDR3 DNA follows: TGCGCCAGCAAAATTGGGACAGGGGGAGTCCAAGAGACCCAGTACTTC.

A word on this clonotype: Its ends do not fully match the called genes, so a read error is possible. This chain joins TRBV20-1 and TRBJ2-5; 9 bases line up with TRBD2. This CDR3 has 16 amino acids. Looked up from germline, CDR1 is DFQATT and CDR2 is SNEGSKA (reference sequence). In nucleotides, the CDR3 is TGCAGTGCTGGAGACTGGGAGGCGGGGGGGCATGAGACCCAGTACTTC. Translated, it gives CSAGDWEAGGHETQYF.

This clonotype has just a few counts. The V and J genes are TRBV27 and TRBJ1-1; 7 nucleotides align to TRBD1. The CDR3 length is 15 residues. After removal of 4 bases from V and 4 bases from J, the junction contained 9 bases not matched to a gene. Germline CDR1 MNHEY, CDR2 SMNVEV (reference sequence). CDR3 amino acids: CASSSPSGGTTEAFF. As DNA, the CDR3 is TGTGCCAGCAGTTCCCCGTCAGGGGGGACCACTGAAGCTTTCTTT.

The CDR3 reads CASSEIRSSGGYNEQFF. DNA of the CDR3: TGTGCCAGCAGTGAAATTCGATCTAGCGGGGGCTACAATGAGCAGTTCTTC. This chain connects TRBV2 to TRBJ2-1; 10 nucleotides agree with TRBD2. Germline assignment: CDR1 SNHLY and CDR2 FYNNEI. Trimming removed 2 bases from V and 3 bases from J; junction bases left unmatched: 7. The CDR3 covers 17 residues. The full variable domain, in which reference TRBV2 and TRBJ2-1 provide the parts outside the CDR3, is EPEVTQTPSHQVTQMGQEVILRCVPISNHLYFYWYRQILGQKVEFLVSFYNNEISEKSEIFDDQFSVERPDGSNFTLKIRSTKLEDSAMYFCASSEIRSSGGYNEQFFGPGTRLTVL.

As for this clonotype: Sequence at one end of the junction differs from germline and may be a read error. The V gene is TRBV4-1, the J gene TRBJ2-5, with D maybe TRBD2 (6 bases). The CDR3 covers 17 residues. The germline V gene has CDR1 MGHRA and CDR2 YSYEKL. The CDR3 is CASSRNTAGGPQETQDF. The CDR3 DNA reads TGCGCCAGCAGCCGGAATACAGCGGGCGGGCCCCAAGAGACCCAGGACTTC.

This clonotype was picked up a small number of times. The DNA of the CDR3 is TGTGCCAGCAGCTTAACCCTACCGAGGGACAGAAAGGTCGAGCAGTACTTC. Translation: CASSLTLPRDRKVEQYF. The V call is TRBV7-6, the J call TRBJ2-7, with TRBD1 identical over 7 bases. Germline V lookup: CDR1 SGHVS, CDR2 FNYEAQ. CDR3 length: 17 residues. Trimming cost V 2 bases and J 6 bases; bases outside gene matches: 16.

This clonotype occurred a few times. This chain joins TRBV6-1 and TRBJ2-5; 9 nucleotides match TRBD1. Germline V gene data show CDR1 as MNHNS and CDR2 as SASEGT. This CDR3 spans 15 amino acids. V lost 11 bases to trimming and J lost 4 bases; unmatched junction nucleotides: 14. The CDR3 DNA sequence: TGTGCCGAATCGGCGGAGACAGGGGGGCGAGAGACCCAGTACTTC. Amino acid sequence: CAESAETGGRETQYF.

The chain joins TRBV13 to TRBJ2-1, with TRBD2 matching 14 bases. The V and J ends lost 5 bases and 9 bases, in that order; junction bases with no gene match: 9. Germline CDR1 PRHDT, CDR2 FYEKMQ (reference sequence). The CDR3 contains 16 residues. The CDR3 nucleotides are TGTGCCAGCAGCACCCGGGGACTAGCGGGGGTTGGTGAGCAGTTCTTC. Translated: CASSTRGLAGVGEQFF.

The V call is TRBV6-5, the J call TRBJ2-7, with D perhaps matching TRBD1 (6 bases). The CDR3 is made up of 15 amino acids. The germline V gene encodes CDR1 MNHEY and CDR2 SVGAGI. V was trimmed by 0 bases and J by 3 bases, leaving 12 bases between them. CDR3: CASSYSSGQRYEQYF. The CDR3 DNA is TGTGCCAGCAGTTACTCGTCGGGACAACGCTACGAGCAGTACTTC.

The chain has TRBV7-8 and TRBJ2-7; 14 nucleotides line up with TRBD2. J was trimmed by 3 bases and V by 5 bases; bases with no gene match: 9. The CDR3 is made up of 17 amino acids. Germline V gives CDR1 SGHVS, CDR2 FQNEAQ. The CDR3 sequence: CASSPGLAGGPIYEQYF. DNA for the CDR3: TGTGCCAGCAGCCCAGGACTAGCGGGAGGACCAATCTACGAGCAGTACTTC.

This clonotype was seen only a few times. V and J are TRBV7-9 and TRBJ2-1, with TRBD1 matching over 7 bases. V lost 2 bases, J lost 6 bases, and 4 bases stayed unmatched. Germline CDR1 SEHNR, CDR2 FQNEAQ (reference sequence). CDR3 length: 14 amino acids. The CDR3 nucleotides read TGTGCCAGCAGCTTAACCGGGACAGCCAATGAGCAGTTCTTC. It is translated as CASSLTGTANEQFF. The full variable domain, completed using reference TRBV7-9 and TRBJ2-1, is DTGVSQNPRHKITKRGQNVTFRCDPISEHNRLYWYRQTLGQGPEFLTYFQNEAQLEKSRLLSDRFSAERPKGSFSTLEIQRTEQGDSAMYLCASSLTGTANEQFFGPGTRLTVL.

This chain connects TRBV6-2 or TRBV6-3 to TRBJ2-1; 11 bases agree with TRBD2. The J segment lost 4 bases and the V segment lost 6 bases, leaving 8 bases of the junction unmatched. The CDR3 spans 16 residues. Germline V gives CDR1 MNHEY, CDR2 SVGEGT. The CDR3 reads CASRGSGRVNYNEQFF. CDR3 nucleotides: TGTGCCAGCAGGGGTAGCGGGAGGGTTAATTACAATGAGCAGTTCTTC.

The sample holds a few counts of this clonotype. CDR3: CSAGSGNQETQYF. CDR3 sequence (DNA): TGCAGTGCCGGGAGCGGGAACCAAGAGACCCAGTACTTC. This sequence joins TRBV20-1 and TRBJ2-5, with 7 bases identical to TRBD2. CDR3 length: 13 amino acids. In germline, CDR1 is DFQATT, CDR2 SNEGSKA (reference sequence). V trimming: 6 bases; J trimming: 0 bases; junction bases outside the gene matches: 4.

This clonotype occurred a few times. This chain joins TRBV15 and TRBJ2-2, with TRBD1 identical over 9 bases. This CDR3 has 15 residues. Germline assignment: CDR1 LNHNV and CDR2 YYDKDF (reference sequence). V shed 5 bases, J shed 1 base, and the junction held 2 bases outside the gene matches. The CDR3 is CATSWGQGNTGELFF. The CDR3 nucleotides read TGTGCCACCAGCTGGGGACAGGGGAACACCGGGGAGCTGTTTTTT. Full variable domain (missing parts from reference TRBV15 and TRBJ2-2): DAMVIQNPRYQVTQFGKPVTLSCSQTLNHNVMYWYQQKSSQAPKLLFHYYDKDFNNEADTPDNFQSRRPNTSFCFLDIRSPGLGDTAMYLCATSWGQGNTGELFFGEGSRLTVL.

The CDR3 region is CASSQDLRRGEQYF. The CDR3, as DNA: TGTGCCAGCAGCCAAGATCTTCGACGAGGCGAGCAGTACTTC. This sequence joins TRBV3-1 and TRBJ2-7; D is uncertain. The CDR3 contains 14 residues. Germline V gene sequence: CDR1 LGHDT, CDR2 YNNKEL (reference sequence). V lost 0 bases, J lost 6 bases, and 12 bases lay in between.

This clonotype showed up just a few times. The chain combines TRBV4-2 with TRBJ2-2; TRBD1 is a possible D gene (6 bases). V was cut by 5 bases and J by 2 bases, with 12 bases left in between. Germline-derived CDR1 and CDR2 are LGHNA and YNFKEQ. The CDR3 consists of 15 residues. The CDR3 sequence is CASSFGQINTGELFF. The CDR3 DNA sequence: TGTGCCAGCAGCTTCGGACAGATCAACACCGGGGAGCTGTTTTTT.

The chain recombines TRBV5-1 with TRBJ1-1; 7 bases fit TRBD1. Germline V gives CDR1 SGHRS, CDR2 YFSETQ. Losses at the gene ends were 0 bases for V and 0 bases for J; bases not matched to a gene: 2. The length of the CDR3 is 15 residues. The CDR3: CASSLGDSLNTEAFF. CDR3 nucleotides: TGCGCCAGCAGCTTGGGGGACAGCTTGAACACTGAAGCTTTCTTT.

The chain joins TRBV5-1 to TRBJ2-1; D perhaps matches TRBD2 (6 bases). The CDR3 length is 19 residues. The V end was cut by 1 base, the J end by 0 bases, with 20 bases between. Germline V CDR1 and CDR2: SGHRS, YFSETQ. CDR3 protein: CASSLYEASVTFSYNEQFF. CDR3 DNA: TGCGCCAGCAGCTTGTACGAGGCTAGCGTTACTTTCTCCTACAATGAGCAGTTCTTC.

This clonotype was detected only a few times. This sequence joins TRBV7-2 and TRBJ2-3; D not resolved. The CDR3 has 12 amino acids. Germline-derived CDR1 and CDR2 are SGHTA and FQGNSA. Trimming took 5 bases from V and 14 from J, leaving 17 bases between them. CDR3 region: CASSRPLVETYF. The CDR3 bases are TGTGCCAGCAGCCGGCCCCTAGTCGAAACGTATTTT.

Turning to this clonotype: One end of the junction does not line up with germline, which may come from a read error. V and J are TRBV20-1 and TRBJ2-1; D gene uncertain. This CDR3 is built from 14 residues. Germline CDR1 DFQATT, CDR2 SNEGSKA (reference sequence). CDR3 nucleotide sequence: TGCAGTGCTAAAGGCCTACTCTCCTACAGTGAGCAGTTCTTC. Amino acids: CSAKGLLSYSEQFF.

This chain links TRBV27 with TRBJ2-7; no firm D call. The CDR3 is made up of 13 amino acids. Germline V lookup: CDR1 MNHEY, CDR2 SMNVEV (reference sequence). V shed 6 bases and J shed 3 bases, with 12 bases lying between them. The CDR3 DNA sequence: TGTGCCAGCAGCCCCAGCGTCTACTACGAGCAGTACTTC. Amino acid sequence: CASSPSVYYEQYF.

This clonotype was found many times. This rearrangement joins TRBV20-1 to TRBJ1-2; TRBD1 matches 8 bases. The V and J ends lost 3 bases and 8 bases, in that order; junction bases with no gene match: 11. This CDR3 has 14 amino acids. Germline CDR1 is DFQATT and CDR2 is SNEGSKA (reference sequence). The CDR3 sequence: CSASADRAGWGYTF. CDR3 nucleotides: TGCAGTGCTAGCGCGGACAGGGCAGGTTGGGGCTACACCTTC.

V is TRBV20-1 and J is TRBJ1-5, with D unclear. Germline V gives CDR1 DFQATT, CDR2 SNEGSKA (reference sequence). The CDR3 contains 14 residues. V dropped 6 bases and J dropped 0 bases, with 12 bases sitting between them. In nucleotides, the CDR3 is TGCAGTGCATATCTTGTCTATAGCAATCAGCCCCAGCATTTT. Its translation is CSAYLVYSNQPQHF.

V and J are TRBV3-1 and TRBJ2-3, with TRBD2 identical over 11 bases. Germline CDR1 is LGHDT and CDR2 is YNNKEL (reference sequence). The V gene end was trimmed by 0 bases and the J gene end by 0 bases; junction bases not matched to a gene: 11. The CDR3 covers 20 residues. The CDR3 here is CASSQDGRDSGRASTDTQYF. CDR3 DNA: TGTGCCAGCAGCCAAGATGGGAGGGATAGCGGGAGGGCGAGCACAGATACGCAGTATTTT.

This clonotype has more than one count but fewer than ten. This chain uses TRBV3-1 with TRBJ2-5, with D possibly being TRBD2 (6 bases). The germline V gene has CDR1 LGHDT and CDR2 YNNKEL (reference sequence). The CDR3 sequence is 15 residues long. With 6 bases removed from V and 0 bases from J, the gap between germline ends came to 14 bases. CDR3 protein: CASREGRLYQETQYF. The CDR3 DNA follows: TGTGCCAGCAGGGAGGGACGGTTGTACCAAGAGACCCAGTACTTC.

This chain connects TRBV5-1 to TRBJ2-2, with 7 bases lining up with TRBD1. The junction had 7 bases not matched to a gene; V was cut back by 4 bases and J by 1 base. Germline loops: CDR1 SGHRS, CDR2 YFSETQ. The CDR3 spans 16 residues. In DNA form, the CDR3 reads TGCGCCAGCAGCCCCGGGACAGCGTTGAACACCGGGGAGCTGTTTTTT. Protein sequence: CASSPGTALNTGELFF.

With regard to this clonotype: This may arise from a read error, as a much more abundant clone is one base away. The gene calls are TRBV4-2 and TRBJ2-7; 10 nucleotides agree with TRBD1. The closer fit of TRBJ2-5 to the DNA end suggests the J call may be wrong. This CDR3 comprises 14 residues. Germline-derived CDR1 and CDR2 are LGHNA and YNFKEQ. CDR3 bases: TGTGCCAGCAGCCGGACAGGGGGACAAGGGACCCAGTACTTC. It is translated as CASSRTGGQGTQYF.